Listed below are T cell receptor beta chains from one sample, sequenced in a study of OX40 agonist ivuxolimab in advanced cancers. Repertoires were generated with immunoSEQ multiplex PCR, while TCRdb's copy carries only in-frame clones and drops some. The sample carries around 150,000 clones, approximately 94% recorded once. The sample consisted of CD4+ or CD8+ T cells sorted from blood, taken in a trial of the OX40 agonist ivuxolimab. All receptors come from an adult with an advanced solid tumor such as melanoma, head and neck, liver or kidney cancer. The CDR3 runs from the conserved cysteine through the conserved F or W. A D gene is named only where the DNA matches it firmly. Size values are once, few and many counts, or a class for expanded clones, and some rows have none.

D,V,J,size,DNA,CDR3
NA,TRBV28,TRBJ1-1,NA,TGTGCCAGCTTTCCCCAGGGTATGGCGAACACTGAAGCTTTCTTT,CASFPQGMANTEAFF
NA,TRBV4-3,TRBJ2-7,NA,TGCGCCAGCAGCCAAGTACCAGGAGGCTCCTACGAGCAGTACTTC,CASSQVPGGSYEQYF
TRBD1,TRBV6-6,TRBJ2-7,NA,TGTGCCAGCAGCCCACGGACAGGCCGCTCCTACGAGCAGTACTTC,CASSPRTGRSYEQYF
TRBD2,TRBV7-6,TRBJ2-7,NA,TGTGCCAGCAGCCCAAAAGCGGGAGGTCCTTACGAGCAGTACTTC,CASSPKAGGPYEQYF
NA,TRBV7-2,TRBJ1-2,NA,TGTGCCAGCAGCTTAGAGGGAGCCGTTTATGGCTACACCTTC,CASSLEGAVYGYTF
NA,TRBV6-1,TRBJ1-4,NA,TGTGCCAGCAGTGACCCCCAGGGGACTAATGAAAAACTGTTTTTT,CASSDPQGTNEKLFF
NA,TRBV11-2,TRBJ1-2,few,TGTGCCAGCAGCCCCCACGGGACACTTAGCCACTATGGCTACACCTTC,CASSPHGTLSHYGYTF
NA,TRBV7-6,TRBJ2-5,NA,TGTGCCAGCACCCCTGGGGGTCGGGAGACCCAGTACTTC,CASTPGGRETQYF
NA,TRBV19,TRBJ2-7,NA,TGTGCCAGTAGTATAGGCAGAGTGAGCTCCTACGAGCAGTACTTC,CASSIGRVSSYEQYF
TRBD1,TRBV6-1,TRBJ1-2,NA,TGTGCCAGCAGCGGACAGGGATGGAGGGACTATGGCTACACCTTC,CASSGQGWRDYGYTF
NA,TRBV7-6,TRBJ1-6,NA,TGTGCCAGCAGCCCGGACAAAAGCTCCTATAATTCACCCCTCCACTTT,CASSPDKSSYNSPLHF
NA,TRBV4-3,TRBJ2-1,NA,TGCGCCAGCAGCCGCCTTACCCTAGCCGCCAGTAACAATGAGCAGTTCTTC,CASSRLTLAASNNEQFF
NA,TRBV6-5,TRBJ2-2,NA,TGTGCCAGCAGTTACGAAGGTTCAGCCGGGGAGCTGTTTTTT,CASSYEGSAGELFF
NA,TRBV28,TRBJ2-7,NA,TGTGCCAGCAGTCAGGTGGGGGGAAAGATTGACGAGCAGTACTTC,CASSQVGGKIDEQYF
TRBD1,TRBV10-1,TRBJ2-1,NA,TGCGCCAGCATGAAGACAGGGCTCGATGAGCAGTTCTTC,CASMKTGLDEQFF
NA,TRBV18,TRBJ2-3,NA,TGTGCCAGCTCACCACCGGGGGGTTTCACAGATACGCAGTATTTT,CASSPPGGFTDTQYF
NA,TRBV28,TRBJ1-5,NA,TGTGCCAGCAGTTTGGACACGCGGTTAATCAATCAGCCCCAGCATTTT,CASSLDTRLINQPQHF
TRBD2,TRBV30,TRBJ2-7,once,TGTGCCTGGAGTTTGACTAGCGGAGGGTACGAGCAGTACTTC,CAWSLTSGGYEQYF
TRBD2,TRBV7-9,TRBJ2-1,NA,TGTGCCAGCAGCATTGGACTAGCGGCCTACAATGAGCAGTTCTTC,CASSIGLAAYNEQFF
TRBD2,TRBV7-9,TRBJ2-5,NA,TGTGCCAGCAGCTTAGCGAGGCGACTAGCGGGAAGACAAGAGACCCAGTACTTC,CASSLARRLAGRQETQYF
TRBD1,TRBV7-2,TRBJ2-3,NA,TGTGCCAGCAGCGCAAAAGGAATCCCGGGACAGGGGGCCCCAGATACGCAGTATTTT,CASSAKGIPGQGAPDTQYF
TRBD2,TRBV5-4,TRBJ2-5,NA,TGTGCCAGCAGATTTGGACTAGCGGGAGAGGAAGGAGAGACCCAGTACTTC,CASRFGLAGEEGETQYF
NA,TRBV6-5,TRBJ2-1,NA,TGTGCCAGCAGTTACACCCAGCGGACAGCTTACAATGAGCAGTTCTTC,CASSYTQRTAYNEQFF
TRBD1,TRBV28,TRBJ2-7,NA,TGTGCCAGCAGCCGTACCGGGACAGGGCCCTCCTACGAGCAGTACTTC,CASSRTGTGPSYEQYF
NA,TRBV18,TRBJ2-5,NA,TGTGCCAGCTCACGGGGGGAGCAAGAGACCCAGTACTTC,CASSRGEQETQYF
TRBD1,TRBV6-6,TRBJ1-5,NA,TGTGCCAGCAGTTACTCTGGACAGGGGAACAATCAGCCCCAGCATTTT,CASSYSGQGNNQPQHF
NA,TRBV19,TRBJ2-5,NA,TGTGCCAGTAGTATAGATAGGGCAGGGAGCGGGACCCAGTACTTC,CASSIDRAGSGTQYF
NA,TRBV4-2,TRBJ1-1,NA,TGTGCCAGCAGCCAAAATGGGGGGGGAACTGAAGCTTTCTTT,CASSQNGGGTEAFF
TRBD1,TRBV18,TRBJ2-5,NA,TGTGCCAGCTCACGGTCAGGGGGCTTGTCGGAGACCCAGTACTTC,CASSRSGGLSETQYF
NA,TRBV6-5,TRBJ2-7,NA,TGTGCCAGCAGTCGGACCAGGGATCCCTACGAGCAGTACTTC,CASSRTRDPYEQYF
NA,TRBV19,TRBJ1-2,NA,TGTGCCAGTTTCCCCACGGGGCGCCGTGATTATGGCTACACCTTC,CASFPTGRRDYGYTF
TRBD1,TRBV7-8,TRBJ1-1,NA,TGTGCCAGCAGCTTACAGGGGGCCTTGAACACTGAAGCTTTCTTT,CASSLQGALNTEAFF
NA,TRBV6-6,TRBJ2-7,NA,TGTGCCAGCAGTTACTCACAGGTCTCCTACGAGCAGTACTTC,CASSYSQVSYEQYF
NA,TRBV10-3,TRBJ1-1,NA,TGTGCCATCGGCCCCGGCAGGACTGAAGCTTTCTTT,CAIGPGRTEAFF
TRBD1,TRBV6-1,TRBJ1-4,NA,TGTGCCAGCAGTGACCAGGGGGCGCCGTACGAAAAACTGTTTTTT,CASSDQGAPYEKLFF
NA,TRBV18,TRBJ2-7,NA,TGTGCCAGCCGACCTCGGGACAAAACCTACGAGCAGTACTTC,CASRPRDKTYEQYF
TRBD2,TRBV5-1,TRBJ2-3,NA,TGCGCCAGCAGCCCGACAGAGACTAGCGGGAGTGGTACGCAGTATTTT,CASSPTETSGSGTQYF
NA,TRBV15,TRBJ1-4,NA,TGTGCCACCAGCAGAGATCAGTCGGGGGAAAAACTGTTTTTT,CATSRDQSGEKLFF
TRBD1,TRBV5-1,TRBJ1-4,NA,TGCGCCAGCAGCTGGCTCGGGACAGGGGTTGAAAAACTGTTTTTT,CASSWLGTGVEKLFF
NA,TRBV28,TRBJ1-5,NA,TGTGCCAGCAACCGGGACAGCAATCAGCCCCAGCATTTT,CASNRDSNQPQHF
TRBD1,TRBV23-1,TRBJ1-4,few,TGCGCCAGCAGTCGACAGGGGGCCGGTGAAAAACTGTTTTTT,CASSRQGAGEKLFF